This TCR beta chain was sequenced in a study of T cells expressing NK-cell markers. Study-wide background: Researchers got TCR beta repertoires out of sorted CD3+CD56+NKG2C+, CD3+CD56+NKG2C- and CD3+CD56-NKG2C+ T cells.

TCRdb reprocessed the 5' RACE reads and keeps a single row for each CDR3 protein, giving no DNA. In total, the table holds 120,000 to 150,000 distinct CDR3 sequences. The CDR3 runs to 17 residues. Germline lookup yields CDR1 SGHTA and CDR2 FQGTGA. The gene calls are TRBV7-3 and TRBJ1-1; TCRdb's D call, TRBD1, is unchecked because there is no DNA. This sequence was found in a man aged 18-30 years in good health. Input material: blood T cells: a sorted CD56 or NKG2C T cell subset, CD4+ or CD8+ T cells, or bulk PBMC T cells (not recorded which). CDR3 residues: CASSANTGSGINTEAFF.